The 24 T cell receptor beta chains below were found in one sample sequenced in a study of CD4+ T cells in melanoma. TCRdb keeps only in-frame clones here, not all; method: immunoSEQ multiplex PCR. The sample consists of approximately 14,000 clones, approximately 63% of them appearing once. The sample consisted of cells from a culture (not recorded whether cultured in vitro). These receptor sequences come from a human donor with melanoma.

CDR3 protein: CATRTHTANTEAFF. CDR3 DNA sequence: TGCGCCACCAGGACCCATACAGCGAACACTGAAGCTTTCTTT. This chain connects TRBV5-1 to TRBJ1-1; D uncertain. Germline V lookup: CDR1 SGHRS, CDR2 YFSETQ. This CDR3 region has 14 residues. The V end was cut by 9 bases, the J end by 1 base, with 16 bases between.

CDR3 nucleotides: TGTGCCAGCTCAGAGGATACTCATAGCAATCAGCCCCAGCATTTT. Its translation: CASSEDTHSNQPQHF. The chain recombines TRBV18 with TRBJ1-5; D ambiguous. From germline, CDR1 is KGHSH and CDR2 LQKENI. V was trimmed by 5 bases and J by 0 bases, leaving 11 bases between them. The CDR3 sequence is 15 residues long. The whole variable domain, remainder taken from reference TRBV18 and TRBJ1-5, is NAGVMQNPRHLVRRRGQEARLRCSPMKGHSHVYWYRQLPEEGLKFMVYLQKENIIDESGMPKERFSAEFPKEGPSILRIQQVVRGDSAAYFCASSEDTHSNQPQHFGDGTRLSIL.

In its sample, this clone was seen a few times. The chain uses TRBV18 and TRBJ1-1; the match to TRBD1 covers 11 bases. The CDR3 loop spans 14 amino acids. In germline, CDR1 is KGHSH, CDR2 LQKENI. With 5 bases clipped from V and 4 bases from J, the junction kept 3 bases outside the gene matches. The DNA for the CDR3 is TGTGCCAGCTCAGGACAGGGGGCTGGCACTGAAGCTTTCTTT. This encodes CASSGQGAGTEAFF.

The chain has TRBV4-1 and TRBJ1-6; 10 nucleotides match TRBD1. There are 17 residues in the CDR3. V shed 4 bases, J shed 2 bases, and the junction held 5 bases outside the gene matches. Germline V gives CDR1 MGHRA, CDR2 YSYEKL. This chain's CDR3 is CASSRSGQGTYNSPLHF. DNA of the CDR3: TGCGCCAGCAGCCGCTCGGGACAGGGGACCTATAATTCACCCCTCCACTTT.

V is TRBV7-9 and J is TRBJ1-1; D is perhaps TRBD1 (5 bases). In germline, CDR1 is SEHNR, CDR2 FQNEAQ (reference sequence). Trimming stripped 1 base from V and 4 bases from J, with 7 bases between. The length of the CDR3 is 13 residues. CDR3 in amino acids: CASSLDRPTEAFF. CDR3 in DNA: TGTGCCAGCAGCTTAGACAGGCCCACTGAAGCTTTCTTT.

This rearrangement joins TRBV6-6 to TRBJ2-7; D is undetermined. Germline CDR1 reads MNHNY; CDR2 reads SVGAGI (reference sequence). Trimming cost V 6 bases and J 4 bases, with 16 bases left between them. This CDR3 has 14 amino acids. CDR3 nucleotides: TGTGCCAGCAGCCCGTCGCTATGGGGATACGAGCAGTACTTC. Its protein product is CASSPSLWGYEQYF.

The V call is TRBV5-1, the J call TRBJ1-4, with TRBD1 matching over 9 bases. The germline CDR1 and CDR2 sequences are SGHRS and YFSETQ. This CDR3 region has 14 residues. V lost 2 bases and J lost 10; bases outside the gene matches: 6. The DNA of the CDR3 is TGCGCCAGCAGCTTAGGGGACAGGGCCGGAAAACTGTTTTTT. It yields the protein CASSLGDRAGKLFF.

This clone was counted between two and nine times. The chain couples TRBV6-6 to TRBJ1-4, with 9 positions matching TRBD1. Per the germline V gene, CDR1 is MNHNY and CDR2 is SVGAGI (reference sequence). The V segment lost 4 bases and the J segment 6 bases; nucleotides outside the gene matches: 9. The CDR3 totals 16 residues. Written as DNA, the CDR3 is TGTGCCAGCAGTTCCGGGACAGGGTTAAAATATGAAAAACTGTTTTTT. Its protein product is CASSSGTGLKYEKLFF.

V and J are TRBV5-1 and TRBJ2-5, with D maybe TRBD1 (5 bases). The last part of the DNA fits TRBJ2-7 better; the J call may be wrong. CDR3 length equals 14 residues. Per germline, CDR1 SGHRS and CDR2 YFSETQ. The CDR3 DNA sequence: TGCGCCAGCAGCACAGGTCGTGGGTCCTACGAGCAGTACTTC. Its protein product is CASSTGRGSYEQYF.

This clone was seen only a few times. The chain carries TRBV5-1 and TRBJ1-5; D remains unclear. This CDR3 is 13 amino acids long. Germline CDR1 SGHRS, CDR2 YFSETQ. Trimming removed 4 bases at V and 2 bases at J, with 7 bases between. CDR3 coding DNA: TGCGCCAGCAGCGAGGGCCGCAATCAGCCCCAGCATTTT. Protein: CASSEGRNQPQHF.

The chain carries TRBV5-1 and TRBJ1-1, with 7 positions matching TRBD1. There are 16 residues in the CDR3. Germline V lookup: CDR1 SGHRS, CDR2 YFSETQ. V was clipped by 4 bases and J by 5 bases; unmatched bases: 14. The CDR3 DNA is TGCGCCAGCAGCGTACAGGGGCAGTGGGGCCAGACTGAAGCTTTCTTT. It codes for CASSVQGQWGQTEAFF.

The chain couples TRBV5-6 to TRBJ2-3, with TRBD2 identical over 10 bases. V dropped 7 bases and J dropped 1; count of bases not matched to a gene: 12. The CDR3 covers 17 residues. Looked up from germline, CDR1 is SGHDT and CDR2 is YYEEEE. In nucleotides, the CDR3 is TGTGCCAGCCGAAGAGGGGTAGCGGGGGGTCGCACAGATACGCAGTATTTT. Protein: CASRRGVAGGRTDTQYF.

This clone was counted a few times. The chain is built from TRBV2 and TRBJ2-1; the match to TRBD2 covers 8 bases. Losses at the gene ends were 4 bases for V and 8 bases for J; bases not matched to a gene: 4. The germline V gene has CDR1 SNHLY and CDR2 FYNNEI. The CDR3 has 13 residues. CDR3 coding DNA: TGTGCCAGCAGTGGGGGACTAGTGTATGAGCAGTTCTTC. The encoded protein is CASSGGLVYEQFF. The whole variable domain, filled in from reference TRBV2 and TRBJ2-1, reads EPEVTQTPSHQVTQMGQEVILRCVPISNHLYFYWYRQILGQKVEFLVSFYNNEISEKSEIFDDQFSVERPDGSNFTLKIRSTKLEDSAMYFCASSGGLVYEQFFGPGTRLTVL.

This clone was counted only a few times. The V and J genes are TRBV10-2 and TRBJ2-5; 11 bases line up with TRBD2. CDR1 and CDR2 from the germline V gene are WSHSY and SAAADI. V was pared by 8 bases and J by 3 bases, with 5 bases of the junction left unmatched. This CDR3 contains 14 residues. CDR3 DNA sequence: TGCGCCAGCCGAGGACTAGCGGGTGAAGAGACCCAGTACTTC. Amino acids: CASRGLAGEETQYF.

The V call is TRBV6-5, the J call TRBJ1-2, with D perhaps matching TRBD1 (5 bases). Trimming removed 2 bases at V and 5 bases at J, with 9 bases between. This CDR3 has 13 residues. Germline CDR1 is MNHEY and CDR2 is SVGAGI. The chain's CDR3 is CASSYTGGYGYTF. The CDR3 nucleotides read TGTGCCAGCAGTTACACGGGGGGGTATGGCTACACCTTC.

V and J are TRBV12-5 and TRBJ2-3; either TRBD1 or TRBD2 may fit D (5 bases each). Per germline, CDR1 LGHNT and CDR2 FRNRAP. This CDR3 is built from 17 residues. V was shortened by 2 bases and J by 4 bases, with 19 bases between the two germline ends. The CDR3 region is CASGLSWQGVIADTQYF. The CDR3 bases are TGTGCTAGTGGTTTGTCGTGGCAGGGAGTCATCGCAGATACGCAGTATTTT.

V is TRBV29-1 and J is TRBJ2-7, with a tentative D call TRBD2 (6 bases). CDR1 SQVTM and CDR2 ANQGSEA come from the germline V gene. The CDR3 contains 14 residues. The V and J ends lost 6 bases and 7 bases respectively, with 22 bases between them. The CDR3 nucleotides read TGCAGCGTGCGACCTTTGACCTCGGCGGGGGAGCAGTACTTC. This codes for CSVRPLTSAGEQYF.

V is TRBV7-2 and J is TRBJ2-2, with 12 bases that match TRBD2. The CDR3 runs 16 residues. The V and J ends lost 4 bases and 4 bases, in that order; junction bases with no gene match: 4. Germline V gene sequence: CDR1 SGHTA, CDR2 FQGNSA. The CDR3 spells CASSSGLAGPTGELFF. CDR3 sequence (DNA): TGTGCCAGCAGCTCGGGACTAGCGGGCCCCACCGGGGAGCTGTTTTTT.

DNA of the CDR3: TGCAGTGCTGGCAAGGGGGAGACCCAGTACTTC. Its translation: CSAGKGETQYF. The chain couples TRBV20-1 to TRBJ2-5, with D perhaps matching TRBD1 (5 bases). The CDR3 length is 11 residues. With 5 bases removed from V and 5 bases from J, the gap between germline ends came to 9 bases. Germline values: CDR1 DFQATT, CDR2 SNEGSKA (reference sequence).

This clone was found a few times. The chain is built from TRBV18 and TRBJ1-1; TRBD1 might be the D (6 bases). Germline CDR1 is KGHSH and CDR2 is LQKENI. CDR3 length equals 13 residues. The V end was cut by 3 bases, the J end by 7 bases, with 12 bases between. CDR3 sequence: CASSPGASGEAFF. The CDR3 DNA is TGTGCCAGCTCACCGGGGGCATCAGGTGAAGCTTTCTTT.

The genes are TRBV6-1 and TRBJ1-5, with no clear D. Trimming shortened V by 9 bases and J by 0 bases, and 15 bases separated the two germline ends. Per the germline V gene, CDR1 is MNHNS and CDR2 is SASEGT. The CDR3 sequence is 15 residues long. The CDR3 DNA reads TGTGCCAGTGAAGCCGTGATTTATAGCAATCAGCCCCAGCATTTT. Its protein product is CASEAVIYSNQPQHF.

The chain has TRBV6-5 and TRBJ2-5; D not resolved. Trimming took off 6 bases at V and 0 bases at J, with 11 bases between the two ends. CDR1 and CDR2 (germline): MNHEY, SVGAGI. The CDR3 sequence is 14 residues long. CDR3: CASRASTDQETQYF. CDR3 in DNA: TGTGCCAGCAGGGCCTCAACGGACCAAGAGACCCAGTACTTC.

The rearrangement links TRBV4-1 to TRBJ1-5, with D perhaps TRBD1 (6 bases). Trimming took off 0 bases at V and 5 bases at J, with 11 bases between the two ends. Germline CDR1 and CDR2: MGHRA and YSYEKL. CDR3 length: 15 residues. CDR3 sequence (DNA): TGCGCCAGCAGCCAAGACGAACAGGGTCATCAGCCCCAGCATTTT. It encodes CASSQDEQGHQPQHF.

About this clone itself: The junction departs from the called germline gene at one end, perhaps through a read error. The chain combines TRBV9 with TRBJ1-2; TRBD1 agrees at 7 bases. The CDR3 sequence is 15 residues long. Germline V CDR1 and CDR2: SGDLS, YYNGEE. The CDR3, as DNA: TGTGCCAGTAGCGGAGGGGGCACAGCTAACTATGGCTACACCTTC. It is translated as CASSGGGTANYGYTF. Based on the CDR3 plus reference TRBV9 and TRBJ1-2, the full variable domain is DSGVTQTPKHLITATGQRVTLRCSPRSGDLSVYWYQQSLDQGLQFLIQYYNGEERAKGNILERFSAQQFPDLHSELNLSSLELGDSALYFCASSGGGTANYGYTFGSGTRLTVV.